This TCR beta chain was sequenced in a study of radiation and T cells in renal cell carcinoma. Study background: Nephrectomy followed 15 Gy stereotactic body radiation by 4 weeks.

Time point reported: blood 2 weeks post-SBRT. Treatment defined: 15 Gy SBRT to primary tumor, nephrectomy 4 weeks later. Radiation-treated patients gave blood at baseline, week 2 and week 4. The repertoire was sequenced with immunoSEQ multiplex PCR; TCRdb's copy has only in-frame clones and lacks some. Of some 120,000 clones in the sample, around 90% were seen once. Overall study findings and caveats: Top tumor clonotypes rose in blood 2 weeks post-radiation, then contracted. Baseline intratumoral clonotype presence is unknown without pretreatment biopsies.

About this clone: The antigen remains undetermined.

This CDR3 region has 15 residues. CDR1 and CDR2 from the germline V gene are GTSNPN and SVGIG (reference sequence). Trimming shortened V by 0 bases and J by 4 bases, and 10 bases separated the two germline ends. V is TRBV30 and J is TRBJ2-6; unclear D gene. This TCR was recovered from a woman in her seventies with renal cell carcinoma. The input for sequencing was blood, taken from a patient whose treatment included radiotherapy and nephrectomy. CDR3 sequence (DNA): TGTGCCTGGAGTGTACAAACAGCCGGGGCCAACGTCCTGACTTTC. Translating it yields CAWSVQTAGANVLTF.